This entry concerns a single T cell receptor beta chain. Measured with immunoSEQ multiplex PCR; TCRdb has only the in-frame clones, and not every one. Counted here are about 480,000 clones, roughly 90% occurring once; the ten biggest clones make up about 1.7%. The data originate from a study of blood T cell repertoires in COVID-19. Study-level background: From T cells, B-cell-depleted T cells, or PBMCs came the material, which was cDNA or gDNA.

The germline V gene encodes CDR1 SGHNT and CDR2 YENEEA. J was trimmed by 4 bases and V by 0 bases; bases with no gene match: 6. This CDR3 spans 15 amino acids. This TCR was recovered from a middle-aged woman who had recovered from COVID-19. The genes are TRBV11-3 and TRBJ2-7, with 7 bases identical to TRBD1. Input material: PBMCs or T cells enriched from blood (not recorded which). For the CDR3, the DNA is TGTGCCAGCAGCTTAGACAGACAGGGATTATACGAGCAGTACTTC. This sequence encodes CASSLDRQGLYEQYF.